The sequence of this T cell receptor beta chain was determined in a study of blood T cell repertoires in COVID-19 (dated by TCRdb to between 2020 and 2021). Study-wide context: Samples covering the acute and convalescent phases of COVID-19 were provided by collaborators in the United States, Italy and Spain. The material from the prospective study consisted of cDNA or gDNA derived from T cells, B-cell-depleted T cells, or PBMCs. Subjects who had been exposed to COVID-19, were actively infected with it, or had recovered from it provided the deeply sampled blood TCRbeta repertoires that made up the dataset. The repertoires were released in a freely available public database meant as a resource for research on the immune response to SARS-CoV-2. Samples came from the ongoing ImmuneRACE study (first 160 participants) plus 1,254 subjects from 6 global collaborators. The sample metadata nearly always contained a de-identified subject ID, COVID-19 status, age in years and sex. Where available, HLA class I and class II types were taken from metadata supplied by the sample provider and were not determined by assay-based typing.

TCRbeta CDR3 regions were amplified from genomic DNA by means of the immunoSEQ Assay, a bias-controlled multiplex PCR. Per the source publication's procedure: Nucleated cell counts per sample were estimated from amplification of reference gene primers within the assay. To quantify the absolute abundance of each unique TCRbeta CDR3 rearrangement, sequence reads were collapsed and filtered. Productive Simpson clonality was computed per sample as the square root of Simpson's diversity index over productive rearrangements. In its TCRdb copy, this immuneACCESS table keeps in-frame sequences only and misses some clones. Where compared with another copy, unresolved V genes explain less than half of these, and the others have no known cause. Clone size and the V and J calls come from that table; the DNA yielded D and trimming. In this sample the table shows about 140,000 clones, more than 70% of which occur a single time. Approximately 8.3% of the sample lies in the top ten.

Reading from cysteine to phenylalanine, the CDR3 counts 16 amino acids. CDR3 DNA only is kept here, 48 bases in frame from base 1. Sequences MGHRA (CDR1) and YSYEKL (CDR2) are obtained from the germline V gene. V is trimmed back by 7 bases and J by 5 bases, and the junction contains 12 bases that no gene match accounts for. Whole blood was collected in K2EDTA tubes by collaborating institutions according to the institutions' own protocols. For TCRbeta analysis, collaborators shipped samples in one of three forms: frozen whole blood, isolated PBMCs, or DNA extracted from either of those sample types. Broad study findings and their caveats: The quantity of clinical and demographic metadata differed by source and by participant and was supplied without curation.

As concerns this clone: It lacks a known antigen. Per-nucleotide qualities are absent, and no much larger clonotype sits a single base away.

Input material: peripheral blood. This sequence originates from a woman aged 60-75 years with acute or convalescent COVID-19. The rearrangement joined TRBV4-1 to TRBJ2-2; the central 8 bases match TRBD2. The CDR3 sequence is CASTPGGGRRTGELFF. The DNA sequence is given as TGCGCCAGCACCCCCGGCGGGGGGCGTCGGACCGGGGAGCTGTTTTTT.